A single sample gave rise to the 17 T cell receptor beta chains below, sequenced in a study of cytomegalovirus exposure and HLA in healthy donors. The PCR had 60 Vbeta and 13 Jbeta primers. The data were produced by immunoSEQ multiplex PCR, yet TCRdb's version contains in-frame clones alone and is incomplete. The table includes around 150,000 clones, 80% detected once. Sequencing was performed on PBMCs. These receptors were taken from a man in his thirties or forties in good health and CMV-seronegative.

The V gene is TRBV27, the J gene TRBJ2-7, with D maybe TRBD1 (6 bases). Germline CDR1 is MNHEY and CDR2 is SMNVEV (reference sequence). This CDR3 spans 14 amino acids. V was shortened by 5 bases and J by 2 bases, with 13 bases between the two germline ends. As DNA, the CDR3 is TGTGCCAGCAGTCCATGGGACAAAGCCTACGAGCAGTACTTC. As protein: CASSPWDKAYEQYF.

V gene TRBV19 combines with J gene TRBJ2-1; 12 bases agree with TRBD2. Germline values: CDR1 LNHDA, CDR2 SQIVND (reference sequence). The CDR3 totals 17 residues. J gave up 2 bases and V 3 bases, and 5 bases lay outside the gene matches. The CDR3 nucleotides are TGTGCCAGTAGTATTGGACTAGCGGGATCCACCTACAATGAGCAGTTCTTC. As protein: CASSIGLAGSTYNEQFF.

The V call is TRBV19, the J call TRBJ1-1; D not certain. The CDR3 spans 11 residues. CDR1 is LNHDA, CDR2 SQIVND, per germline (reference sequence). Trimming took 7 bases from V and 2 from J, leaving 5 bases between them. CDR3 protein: CASNRNTEAFF. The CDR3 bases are TGTGCCAGTAATAGAAACACTGAAGCTTTCTTT.

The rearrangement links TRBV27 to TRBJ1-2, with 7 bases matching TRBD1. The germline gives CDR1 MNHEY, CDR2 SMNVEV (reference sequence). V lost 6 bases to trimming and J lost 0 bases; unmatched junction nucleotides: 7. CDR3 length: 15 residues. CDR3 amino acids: CASSYQGGANYGYTF. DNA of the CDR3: TGTGCCAGCAGCTATCAGGGGGGCGCTAACTATGGCTACACCTTC.

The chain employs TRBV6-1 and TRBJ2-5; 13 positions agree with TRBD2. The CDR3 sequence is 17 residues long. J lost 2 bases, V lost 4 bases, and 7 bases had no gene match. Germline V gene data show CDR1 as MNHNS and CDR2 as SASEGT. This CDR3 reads CASSVLGLAGRQETQYF. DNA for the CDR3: TGTGCCAGCAGTGTTTTGGGACTAGCGGGGCGACAAGAGACCCAGTACTTC.

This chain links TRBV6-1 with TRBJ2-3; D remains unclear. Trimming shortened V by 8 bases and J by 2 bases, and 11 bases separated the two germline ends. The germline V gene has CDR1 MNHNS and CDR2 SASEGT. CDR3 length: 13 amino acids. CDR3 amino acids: CASLGLNTDTQYF. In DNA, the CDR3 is TGTGCCAGCCTGGGCCTAAACACAGATACGCAGTATTTT.

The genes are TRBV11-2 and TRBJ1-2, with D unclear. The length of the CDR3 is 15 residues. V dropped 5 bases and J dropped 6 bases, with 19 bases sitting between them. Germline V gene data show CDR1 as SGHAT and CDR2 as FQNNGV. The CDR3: CASSPPGSYNHGYTF. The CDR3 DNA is TGTGCCAGCAGCCCACCGGGGTCCTATAATCATGGCTACACCTTC.

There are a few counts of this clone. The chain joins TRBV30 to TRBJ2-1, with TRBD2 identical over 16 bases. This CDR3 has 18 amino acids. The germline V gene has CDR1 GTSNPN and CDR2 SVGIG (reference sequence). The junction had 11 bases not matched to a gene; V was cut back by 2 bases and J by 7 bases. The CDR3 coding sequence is TGTGCCTGGAGTTCCTACGGGACTAGCGGGAGGGCCAGAAATGAGCAGTTCTTC. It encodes CAWSSYGTSGRARNEQFF.

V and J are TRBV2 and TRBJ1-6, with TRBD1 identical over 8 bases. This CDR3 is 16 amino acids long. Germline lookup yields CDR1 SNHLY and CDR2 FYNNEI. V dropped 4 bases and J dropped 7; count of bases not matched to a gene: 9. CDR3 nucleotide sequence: TGTGCCAGCAGTGGACAGGGGCGACTTCTCAATTCACCCCTCCACTTT. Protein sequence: CASSGQGRLLNSPLHF.

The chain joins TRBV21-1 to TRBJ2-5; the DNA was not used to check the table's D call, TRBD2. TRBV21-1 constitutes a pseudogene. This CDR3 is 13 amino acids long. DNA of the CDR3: TGTGCCAGCAGCAAAAAGCGGGGAGAGACCCAGTACTTC. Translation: CASSKKRGETQYF.

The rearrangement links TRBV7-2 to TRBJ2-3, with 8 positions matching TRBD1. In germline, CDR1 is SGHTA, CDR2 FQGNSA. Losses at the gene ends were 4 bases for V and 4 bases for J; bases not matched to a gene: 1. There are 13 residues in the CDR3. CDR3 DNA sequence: TGTGCCAGCAGCTCGGGACAGGCAGATACGCAGTATTTT. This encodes CASSSGQADTQYF.

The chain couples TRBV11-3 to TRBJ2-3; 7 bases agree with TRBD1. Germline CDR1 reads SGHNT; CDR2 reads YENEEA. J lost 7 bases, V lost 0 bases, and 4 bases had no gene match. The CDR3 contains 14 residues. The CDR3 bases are TGTGCCAGCAGCTTAGACGGACAGGCTTATACGCAGTATTTT. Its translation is CASSLDGQAYTQYF.

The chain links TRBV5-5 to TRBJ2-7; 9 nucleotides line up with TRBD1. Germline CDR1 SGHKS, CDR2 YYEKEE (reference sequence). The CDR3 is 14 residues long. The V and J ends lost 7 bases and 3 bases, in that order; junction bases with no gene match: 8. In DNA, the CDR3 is TGTGCCAGCGGGGACAGGGCGGAGTTCTACGAGCAGTACTTC. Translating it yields CASGDRAEFYEQYF.

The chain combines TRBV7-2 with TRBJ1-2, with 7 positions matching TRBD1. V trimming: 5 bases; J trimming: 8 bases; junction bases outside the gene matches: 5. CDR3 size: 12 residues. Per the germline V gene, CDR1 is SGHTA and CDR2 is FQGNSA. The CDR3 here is CASSLQGHGYTF. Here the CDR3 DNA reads TGTGCCAGCAGCCTACAGGGGCACGGCTACACCTTC.

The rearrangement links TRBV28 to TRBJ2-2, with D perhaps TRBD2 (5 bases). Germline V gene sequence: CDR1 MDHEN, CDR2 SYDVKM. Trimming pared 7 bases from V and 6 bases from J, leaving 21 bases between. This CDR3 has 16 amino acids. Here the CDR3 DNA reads TGTGCCAGCACCCCCCTGGGCAGCCCGGAGGCCGGGGAGCTGTTTTTT. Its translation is CASTPLGSPEAGELFF.

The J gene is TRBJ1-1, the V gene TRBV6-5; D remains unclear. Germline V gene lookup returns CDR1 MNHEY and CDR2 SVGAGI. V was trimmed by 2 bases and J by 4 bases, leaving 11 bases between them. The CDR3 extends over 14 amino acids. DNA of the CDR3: TGTGCCAGCAGTTACACCGGGAGTCTCACTGAAGCTTTCTTT. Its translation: CASSYTGSLTEAFF.

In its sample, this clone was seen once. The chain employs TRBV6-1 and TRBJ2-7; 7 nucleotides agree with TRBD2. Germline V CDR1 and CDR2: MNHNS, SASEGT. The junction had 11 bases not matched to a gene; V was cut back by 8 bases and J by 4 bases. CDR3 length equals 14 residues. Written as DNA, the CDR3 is TGTGCCAGCTCCTCGGCTAGCGGATCGTACGAGCAGTACTTC. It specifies CASSSASGSYEQYF.